What follows are 10 T cell receptor beta chains derived from one specimen sequenced in a study of identifying expanded T cells in peripheral blood. Profiled with immunoSEQ multiplex PCR; TCRdb holds only in-frame clones, not every one. The sample has about 89,000 clones, 75% to 90% seen once. The sample was blood. The receptors here all came from a person aged 18-69 years in good health.

The V gene is TRBV6-6, the J gene TRBJ1-6; D not resolved. The CDR3 contains 13 residues. V was cut by 8 bases and J by 5 bases, with 10 bases left in between. Germline V gene sequence: CDR1 MNHNY, CDR2 SVGAGI (reference sequence). The CDR3 loop is CASGGRDNSPLHF. CDR3 DNA sequence: TGTGCCAGCGGTGGACGGGATAATTCACCCCTCCACTTT.

The V call is TRBV6-5, the J call TRBJ2-5; perhaps TRBD2 as D (5 bases). From germline, CDR1 is MNHEY and CDR2 SVGAGI. The length of the CDR3 is 11 residues. Trimming removed 7 bases from V and 5 bases from J, with 8 bases in between. The CDR3 protein is CASTTGETQYF. The CDR3 nucleotides are TGTGCCAGCACTACGGGGGAGACCCAGTACTTC.

This clone was detected only once. Written as DNA, the CDR3 is TGTGCCAGCAGCTTAGGACTAGCGGGGGGCCCTTCCTACGAGCAGTACTTC. Encoded protein: CASSLGLAGGPSYEQYF. J is TRBJ2-7 and V is TRBV7-2, with TRBD2 matching over 13 bases. This CDR3 is built from 17 residues. Germline V CDR1 and CDR2: SGHTA, FQGNSA. Unmatched junction bases numbered 4, after V lost 1 base and J lost 1 base.

V gene TRBV5-1 combines with J gene TRBJ2-1, with 10 bases aligning to TRBD2. The germline V gene has CDR1 SGHRS and CDR2 YFSETQ. After removal of 1 base from V and 4 bases from J, the junction contained 20 bases not matched to a gene. The CDR3 is made up of 21 amino acids. Here the CDR3 reads CASSLRGRTSGYQTQYNEQFF. The CDR3 DNA follows: TGCGCCAGCAGCTTGCGGGGAAGGACTAGCGGCTACCAGACCCAGTACAATGAGCAGTTCTTC.

This clone turned up a few times. The V call is TRBV6-5, the J call TRBJ2-7; D not resolved. The CDR3 sequence is 14 residues long. The ends were cut back, 2 bases at V and 0 bases at J, with 8 bases in the middle. Germline CDR1 reads MNHEY; CDR2 reads SVGAGI. The CDR3 sequence is CASSYGRNSYEQYF. DNA for the CDR3: TGTGCCAGCAGTTACGGCAGAAACTCCTACGAGCAGTACTTC.

The chain combines TRBV5-1 with TRBJ1-2; TRBD1 aligns across 11 bases. After removal of 4 bases from V and 8 bases from J, the junction contained 10 bases not matched to a gene. This CDR3 has 15 amino acids. Germline lookup yields CDR1 SGHRS and CDR2 YFSETQ. This CDR3 reads CASSLAWGTGGGYTF. The CDR3 bases are TGCGCCAGCAGCCTGGCGTGGGGGACAGGGGGAGGCTACACCTTC.

The rearrangement joins TRBV4-3 to TRBJ1-2, with 12 nucleotides matching TRBD1. CDR3 length equals 16 residues. Germline V CDR1 and CDR2: LGHNA, YSLEER. Unmatched junction bases numbered 11, after V lost 4 bases and J lost 8 bases. CDR3 nucleotide sequence: TGCGCCAGCAGCCCCGGGGACAGGGGGCACCTAGTAGGCTACACCTTC. Its protein product is CASSPGDRGHLVGYTF.

The rearrangement joins TRBV2 to TRBJ2-1, with D possibly matching TRBD1 (6 bases). The CDR3 sequence is 17 residues long. Germline CDR1 is SNHLY and CDR2 is FYNNEI. The V and J ends lost 5 bases and 8 bases respectively, with 25 bases between them. CDR3 amino acids: CASSYGSLTGVVDEQFF. DNA for the CDR3: TGTGCCAGCAGTTACGGCTCGTTGACAGGTGTGGTCGATGAGCAGTTCTTC.

The chain couples TRBV25-1 to TRBJ1-2; no reliable D call. V was cut by 5 bases and J by 3 bases, with 10 bases left in between. The CDR3 sequence is 13 residues long. Germline V gene sequence: CDR1 MGHDK, CDR2 SYGVNS. CDR3 DNA sequence: TGTGCCAGCAGTCCCAGCGGAGACTATGGCTACACCTTC. Translating it yields CASSPSGDYGYTF.

The chain joins TRBV2 to TRBJ1-1; D is ambiguous. Germline V lookup: CDR1 SNHLY, CDR2 FYNNEI. Trimming removed 7 bases from V and 1 base from J, with 25 bases in between. The CDR3 covers 18 residues. CDR3 sequence reads: CASKVRRATSVQNTEAFF. As DNA, the CDR3 is TGTGCCAGCAAGGTCCGACGCGCGACTTCCGTTCAGAACACTGAAGCTTTCTTT.